This section outlines one T cell receptor (beta chain) sequence together with its context. Its antigen is unidentified. Looked up from germline, CDR1 is SGHVS and CDR2 is FNYEAQ. The CDR3 is 13 residues long. Deletions cut 6 bases from V and 4 bases from J, with 12 bases between. The sample comes from a study of T cell responses to AZD1222 COVID-19 vaccine. Study-level findings and limits: Elevations in Spike-specific TCR breadth and depth followed administration of two AZD1222 doses. Close to half of all spike-specific TCRs reportedly target regions of the variants that are unmutated.

Profiling relied on immunoSEQ multiplex PCR, and the TCRdb table lists in-frame clones only, not all of them. Of fewer than 150,000 clones in the sample, over 90% were seen once. The material sequenced was peripheral blood, taken on day 0 of AZD1222 vaccination. The chain recombines TRBV7-6 with TRBJ1-1; D not resolved. The origin of this receptor is an adult in good health. CDR3 protein: CASSTTLVTEAFF. CDR3 DNA sequence: TGTGCCAGCAGTACGACACTCGTCACTGAAGCTTTCTTT.